These 16 T cell receptor beta chains originate from one sample sequenced in a study of shared clonotypes between healthy human individuals. The repertoire was sequenced with immunoSEQ multiplex PCR; TCRdb's copy has only in-frame clones and lacks some. The table records over 2 million clones, 85% to 95% of them present only once. The sample taken for sequencing was naive CD4+ T cells from PBMCs. Subset specified: CD45RA+ positively selected. These receptors all stem from a man between 18 and 35 years old in good health. Some clones in this sample may be carry-over from other donors' samples.

The rearrangement joins TRBV4-2 to TRBJ2-2; either TRBD1 or TRBD2 may fit D (5 bases each). This CDR3 has 17 amino acids. Trimming took 0 bases from V and 5 from J, leaving 16 bases between them. Germline loops: CDR1 LGHNA, CDR2 YNFKEQ. DNA for the CDR3: TGTGCCAGCAGCCAAGACCGGGACCTGAGAAATACCGGGGAGCTGTTTTTT. This codes for CASSQDRDLRNTGELFF.

V gene TRBV11-2 combines with J gene TRBJ2-7; D uncertain. V gave up 2 bases and J gave up 2 bases, with 19 bases separating them. Germline CDR1 is SGHAT and CDR2 is FQNNGV. The CDR3 sequence is 17 residues long. Here the CDR3 DNA reads TGTGCCAGCAGCTTAATGGTTGCCAGGCCTATTACCTACGAGCAGTACTTC. It encodes CASSLMVARPITYEQYF. Full variable domain (remainder filled in from reference TRBV11-2 and TRBJ2-7): EAGVAQSPRYKIIEKRQSVAFWCNPISGHATLYWYQQILGQGPKLLIQFQNNGVVDDSQLPKDRFSAERLKGVDSTLKIQPAKLEDSAVYLCASSLMVARPITYEQYFGPGTRLTVT.

Only one count was recorded for this clone. The chain carries TRBV5-1 and TRBJ2-5; 10 nucleotides match TRBD1. The V and J ends lost 0 bases and 2 bases, in that order; junction bases with no gene match: 4. This CDR3 has 16 amino acids. Per germline, CDR1 SGHRS and CDR2 YFSETQ. CDR3 protein: CASSLVGGQGQETQYF. CDR3 nucleotide sequence: TGCGCCAGCAGCTTGGTGGGGGGACAGGGGCAAGAGACCCAGTACTTC. Supplemented by reference TRBV5-1 and TRBJ2-5, the full variable domain reads KAGVTQTPRYLIKTRGQQVTLSCSPISGHRSVSWYQQTPGQGLQFLFEYFSETQRNKGNFPGRFSGRQFSNSRSEMNVSTLELGDSALYLCASSLVGGQGQETQYFGPGTRLLVL.

This chain links TRBV7-2 with TRBJ2-5; maybe TRBD2 (5 bases). CDR3 length: 12 amino acids. Trimming cost V 11 bases and J 2 bases, with 12 bases left between them. The V gene's germline CDR1 is SGHTA and CDR2 FQGNSA. The CDR3, as DNA: TGTGCCGCCGGCCGGACTCAAGAGACCCAGTACTTC. Translation: CAAGRTQETQYF.

The V and J genes are TRBV5-1 and TRBJ1-1; possible D gene TRBD1, 5 bases. Germline CDR1 and CDR2: SGHRS and YFSETQ. The CDR3 length is 14 residues. The ends were cut back, 3 bases at V and 7 bases at J, with 16 bases in the middle. CDR3 in DNA: TGCGCCAGCAGCTCCGGTGGGGGGAAGGTTGAAGCTTTCTTT. Amino acid sequence: CASSSGGGKVEAFF.

The gene calls are TRBV7-2 and TRBJ1-1, with D perhaps matching TRBD1 (6 bases). This CDR3 is 14 amino acids long. Deletions cut 4 bases from V and 11 bases from J, with 20 bases between. Germline V CDR1 and CDR2: SGHTA, FQGNSA. This chain's CDR3 is CASSSPATNRAAFF. The DNA of the CDR3 is TGTGCCAGCAGCTCCCCAGCGACGAACAGGGCGGCTTTCTTT.

On this clone: Other DNA sequences within the sample encode an identical CDR3. The chain has TRBV7-2 and TRBJ2-1; D tentatively fits TRBD1 or TRBD2 (5 bases each). The V gene lost 0 bases and the J gene lost 0 bases, with 9 bases spanning the gap. The CDR3 loop spans 16 amino acids. Germline-derived CDR1 and CDR2 are SGHTA and FQGNSA. This CDR3 reads CASSLAGRSSYNEQFF. The CDR3, as DNA: TGTGCCAGCAGCTTAGCGGGACGGAGCTCCTACAATGAGCAGTTCTTC.

The DNA for the CDR3 is TGTGCCAGCAGTTCAGGATCCGTCTACGAGCAGTACTTC. This sequence encodes CASSSGSVYEQYF. This sequence joins TRBV6-5 and TRBJ2-7, with unresolved D. The CDR3 sequence is 13 residues long. The germline CDR1 and CDR2 sequences are MNHEY and SVGAGI. Trimming removed 4 bases from V and 3 bases from J, with 10 bases in between.

This chain links TRBV6-5 with TRBJ1-1, with D hard to call. Looked up from germline, CDR1 is MNHEY and CDR2 is SVGAGI. V was clipped by 2 bases and J by 3 bases, with 16 bases between them. This CDR3 region has 16 residues. CDR3 protein: CASSYRTANADTEAFF. The CDR3 nucleotides read TGTGCCAGCAGTTACCGGACGGCTAACGCAGACACTGAAGCTTTCTTT.

This clone appeared once. The chain recombines TRBV2 with TRBJ1-5; no firm D call. Looked up from germline, CDR1 is SNHLY and CDR2 is FYNNEI. V gave up 6 bases and J gave up 5 bases, with 23 bases separating them. The CDR3 runs 17 residues. Here the CDR3 reads CASSHKLLRFEDQPQHF. The CDR3 DNA reads TGTGCCAGCAGCCACAAGTTATTAAGGTTTGAGGATCAGCCCCAGCATTTT. Drawing the rest from reference TRBV2 and TRBJ1-5, the complete variable domain is EPEVTQTPSHQVTQMGQEVILRCVPISNHLYFYWYRQILGQKVEFLVSFYNNEISEKSEIFDDQFSVERPDGSNFTLKIRSTKLEDSAMYFCASSHKLLRFEDQPQHFGDGTRLSIL.

This clone was seen a few times. The sample carries other DNA sequences with the same CDR3. This chain joins TRBV28 and TRBJ2-1; D is unclear. In germline, CDR1 is MDHEN, CDR2 SYDVKM. Trimming took off 2 bases at V and 8 bases at J, with 4 bases between the two ends. CDR3 length: 11 amino acids. As DNA, the CDR3 is TGTGCCAGCAGTTTACGGGATGAGCAGTTCTTC. Its protein is CASSLRDEQFF. Looking up the rest from reference TRBV28 and TRBJ2-1 gives the full variable domain: DVKVTQSSRYLVKRTGEKVFLECVQDMDHENMFWYRQDPGLGLRLIYFSYDVKMKEKGDIPEGYSVSREKKERFSLILESASTNQTSMYLCASSLRDEQFFGPGTRLTVL.

This clone was counted once. The same CDR3 arises from other DNA sequences in this sample as well. In DNA form, the CDR3 reads TGTGCCAGCAGCTTGGTGGGACCAGATACGCAGTATTTT. Translating it yields CASSLVGPDTQYF. The J gene is TRBJ2-3, the V gene TRBV5-6, with D tentatively TRBD1 or TRBD2 (5 bases each). Per germline, CDR1 SGHDT and CDR2 YYEEEE. Trimming left V 0 bases short and J 4 bases short, with 6 bases between. The CDR3 spans 13 residues.

The V call is TRBV5-5, the J call TRBJ2-5, with 7 bases aligning to TRBD1. Germline CDR1 and CDR2: SGHKS and YYEKEE (reference sequence). With V trimmed by 4 bases and J by 2 bases, 5 bases remained unmatched. This CDR3 spans 14 amino acids. The CDR3 region is CASSPGTVQETQYF. The DNA of the CDR3 is TGTGCCAGCAGCCCCGGGACAGTACAAGAGACCCAGTACTTC.

The J gene is TRBJ2-3, the V gene TRBV11-2; no definite D call. V was pared by 7 bases and J by 2 bases, with 13 bases between. The V gene's germline CDR1 is SGHAT and CDR2 FQNNGV. This CDR3 has 14 residues. The CDR3 is CASTGPLSTDTQYF. The CDR3 region has the DNA TGTGCCAGCACCGGACCACTGTCCACAGATACGCAGTATTTT. Full variable domain (remainder filled in from reference TRBV11-2 and TRBJ2-3): EAGVAQSPRYKIIEKRQSVAFWCNPISGHATLYWYQQILGQGPKLLIQFQNNGVVDDSQLPKDRFSAERLKGVDSTLKIQPAKLEDSAVYLCASTGPLSTDTQYFGPGTRLTVL.

The V and J genes are TRBV28 and TRBJ1-5; 7 bases map to TRBD1. The CDR3 loop spans 14 amino acids. Germline V gives CDR1 MDHEN, CDR2 SYDVKM. V was clipped by 4 bases and J by 4 bases; unmatched bases: 4. The CDR3 sequence is CASSSDRLNQPQHF. The CDR3 coding sequence is TGTGCCAGCAGTTCGGACAGGCTTAATCAGCCCCAGCATTTT.

The V gene is TRBV7-2, the J gene TRBJ2-2; D unresolved. V dropped 7 bases and J dropped 1 base, with 10 bases sitting between them. The germline CDR1 and CDR2 sequences are SGHTA and FQGNSA. The CDR3 contains 14 residues. The CDR3 reads CASTQQVNTGELFF. The CDR3 coding sequence is TGTGCCAGCACCCAGCAGGTGAACACCGGGGAGCTGTTTTTT.